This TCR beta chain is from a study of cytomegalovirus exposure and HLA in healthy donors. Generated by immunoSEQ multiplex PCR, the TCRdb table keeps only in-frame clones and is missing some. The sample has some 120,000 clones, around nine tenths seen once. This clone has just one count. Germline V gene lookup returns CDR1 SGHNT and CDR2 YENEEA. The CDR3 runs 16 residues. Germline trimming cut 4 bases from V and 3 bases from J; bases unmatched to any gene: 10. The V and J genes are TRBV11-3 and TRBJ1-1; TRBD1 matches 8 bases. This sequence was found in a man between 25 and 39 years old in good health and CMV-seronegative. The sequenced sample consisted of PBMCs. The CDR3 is CASSYGQGALDTEAFF. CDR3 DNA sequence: TGTGCCAGCAGCTATGGCCAGGGGGCTCTGGACACTGAAGCTTTCTTT.